Reported below is one T cell receptor (beta chain). There are 15 residues in the CDR3. The ends lost 6 bases at V and 4 bases at J; junction bases unmatched: 8. Germline V gene data show CDR1 as MNHEY and CDR2 as SVGAGI. The data are from a study of blood T cell repertoires in COVID-19. In Seattle, patients joined the study during active infection and were tracked longitudinally. In the authors' workflow: Reference gene primer amplification yielded estimated nucleated cell counts. Assay: immunoSEQ multiplex PCR; the TCRdb copy retains only in-frame clones and omits some. V and J calls and clone size are those listed in that table; D and trimming were worked out from the DNA. The sample comprises some 210,000 clones, 92% of which are singletons, and more than 0.7% rests with the top ten.

This clonotype was obtained from a man aged 60 to 75 with COVID-19, enrolled during active disease. The chain joins TRBV6-5 to TRBJ1-3; 8 bases are a match to TRBD1. Sequencing was carried out using peripheral blood. The CDR3 DNA sequence: TGTGCCAGCAGGCAAACCGGGACAGGAGGAAACACCATATATTTT. Residues: CASRQTGTGGNTIYF.